The 7 T cell receptor beta chains below all came from one sample that was sequenced in a study of vaccination and CD4 T cells after COVID-19. The sample's treatment: approximately 9-day PBMC culture with coronavirus spike peptide pools or control peptides (ViraFEST assay). Their recognized antigens are unknown. Scientists ran DNA taken from cultured CD4+ T cells through the Oncomine TCR Beta short-read assay for sequencing. Via MiXCR, TCRdb re-called the PCR reads, giving one row per CDR3 protein. This table holds some 8,500 distinct CDR3 sequences, about 61% found once. Sequenced: CD4+ T cells from blood, cultured in vitro. These receptors all stem from a human donor who had recovered from COVID-19.

The chain recombines TRBV7-8 with TRBJ1-2; no clear D. Per the germline V gene, CDR1 is SGHVS and CDR2 is FQNEAQ. V shed 2 bases and J shed 6 bases, with 10 bases lying between them. This CDR3 region has 13 residues. CDR3 amino acids: CASSLSVGDGYTF. The DNA for the CDR3 is TGTGCCAGCAGCTTATCCGTCGGGGATGGCTACACCTTC. Together with reference TRBV7-8 and TRBJ1-2, the CDR3 gives the full variable domain: GAGVSQSPRYKVAKRGQDVALRCDPISGHVSLFWYQQALGQGPEFLTYFQNEAQLDKSGLPSDRFFAERPEGSVSTLKIQRTQQEDSAVYLCASSLSVGDGYTFGSGTRLTVV.

The rearrangement joins TRBV7-2 to TRBJ1-1; D not resolved. Germline V CDR1 and CDR2: SGHTA, FQGNSA. There are 13 residues in the CDR3. V lost 2 bases and J 3 bases, leaving 7 bases between the germline ends. The CDR3 DNA reads TGTGCCAGCAGCTTAAAAATCGACACTGAAGCTTTCTTT. The encoded protein is CASSLKIDTEAFF.

This sequence joins TRBV7-6 and TRBJ2-1, with 9 bases identical to TRBD2. The germline gives CDR1 SGHVS, CDR2 FNYEAQ. The CDR3 is 14 amino acids. V was pared by 1 base and J by 13 bases, with 8 bases of the junction left unmatched. This CDR3 is CASSLGLAGYIQFF. The CDR3 nucleotides read TGTGCCAGCAGCTTAGGTCTAGCGGGGTATATTCAGTTCTTC.

V gene TRBV20-1 combines with J gene TRBJ2-7; 10 bases match TRBD2. CDR1 is DFQATT, CDR2 SNEGSKA, per germline (reference sequence). The CDR3 spans 14 residues. The V gene end was trimmed by 2 bases and the J gene end by 4 bases; junction bases not matched to a gene: 5. CDR3 in DNA: TGCAGTGCTAGAAACAGCGGGAGGGGGTACGAGCAGTACTTC. Residues: CSARNSGRGYEQYF.

This sequence joins TRBV28 and TRBJ2-5; 10 bases agree with TRBD2. The J segment lost 4 bases and the V segment lost 9 bases, leaving 5 bases of the junction unmatched. The CDR3 is made up of 13 amino acids. Germline values: CDR1 MDHEN, CDR2 SYDVKM. The CDR3 nucleotides are TGTGCCAGTAAGCTAGCGGGAGCAGAGACCCAGTACTTC. It specifies CASKLAGAETQYF.

The chain links TRBV20-1 to TRBJ1-1; TRBD1 is a possible D gene (5 bases). Germline-derived CDR1 and CDR2 are DFQATT and SNEGSKA (reference sequence). With 6 bases removed from V and 5 bases from J, the gap between germline ends came to 16 bases. This CDR3 has 13 residues. The CDR3 sequence: CSALPPGRTEAFF. The CDR3 nucleotides read TGCAGTGCCCTCCCCCCGGGGCGGACTGAAGCTTTCTTT.

V is TRBV7-3 and J is TRBJ2-7, with D perhaps TRBD2 (5 bases). The CDR3 has 12 residues. V was shortened by 3 bases and J by 9 bases, with 12 bases between the two germline ends. Germline CDR1 SGHTA, CDR2 FQGTGA. CDR3: CASSLEVPRQYF. The CDR3 nucleotides are TGTGCCAGCAGCTTGGAGGTTCCGCGGCAGTACTTC. Filled out from reference TRBV7-3 and TRBJ2-7, the complete variable domain reads GAGVSQTPSNKVTEKGKYVELRCDPISGHTALYWYRQSLGQGPEFLIYFQGTGAADDSGLPNDRFFAVRPEGSVSTLKIQRTERGDSAVYLCASSLEVPRQYFGPGTRLTVT.